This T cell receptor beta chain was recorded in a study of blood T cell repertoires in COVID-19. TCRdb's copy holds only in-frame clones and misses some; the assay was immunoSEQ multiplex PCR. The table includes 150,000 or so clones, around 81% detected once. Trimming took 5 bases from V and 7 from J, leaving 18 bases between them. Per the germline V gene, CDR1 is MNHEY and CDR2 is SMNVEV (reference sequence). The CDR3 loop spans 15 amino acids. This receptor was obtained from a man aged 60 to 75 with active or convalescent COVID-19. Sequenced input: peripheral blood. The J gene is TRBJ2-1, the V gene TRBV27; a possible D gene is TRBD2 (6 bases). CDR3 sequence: CASSPLGGASNEQFF. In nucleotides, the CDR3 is TGTGCCAGCAGTCCCTTGGGCGGGGCCTCTAATGAGCAGTTCTTC.